The 11 T cell receptor beta chains below all came from one sample that was sequenced in a study of OX40 agonist ivuxolimab in advanced cancers. Assay: immunoSEQ multiplex PCR; the TCRdb copy retains only in-frame clones and omits some. The sample lists 70,000 to 85,000 clones; 86% were seen once. Here the sequenced sample was CD4+ or CD8+ T cells sorted from blood, taken in a trial of the OX40 agonist ivuxolimab. The receptor set was obtained from an adult with an advanced solid tumor such as melanoma, head and neck, liver or kidney cancer.

A few counts support this clone. The chain couples TRBV5-1 to TRBJ1-1; 12 positions agree with TRBD1. The CDR3 contains 14 residues. V lost 0 bases and J lost 9; bases outside the gene matches: 3. Germline V CDR1 and CDR2: SGHRS, YFSETQ. In DNA, the CDR3 is TGCGCCAGCAGCTTGGCCGGGACAGGGGGCAAAGCTTTCTTT. Its translation is CASSLAGTGGKAFF. The full variable domain, with the rest looked up from reference TRBV5-1 and TRBJ1-1, is KAGVTQTPRYLIKTRGQQVTLSCSPISGHRSVSWYQQTPGQGLQFLFEYFSETQRNKGNFPGRFSGRQFSNSRSEMNVSTLELGDSALYLCASSLAGTGGKAFFGQGTRLTVV.

The chain links TRBV28 to TRBJ1-5; TRBD1 matches 9 bases. V was pared by 6 bases and J by 6 bases, with 9 bases of the junction left unmatched. Germline lookup yields CDR1 MDHEN and CDR2 SYDVKM. The CDR3 spans 15 residues. The CDR3 nucleotides are TGTGCCAGCAGCTTGGGACAGGGTGGGGGTCAGCCCCAGCATTTT. Its protein is CASSLGQGGGQPQHF.

The chain is built from TRBV4-1 and TRBJ2-7, with 8 bases fitting TRBD1. CDR1 MGHRA and CDR2 YSYEKL come from the germline V gene. J lost 5 bases, V lost 6 bases, and 24 bases had no gene match. This CDR3 has 19 amino acids. CDR3 DNA sequence: TGCGCCAGCAGTCTTCAGGGGGCTCCCCGGTCCCAAACCCCGCACGAGCAGTACTTC. As protein: CASSLQGAPRSQTPHEQYF.

The CDR3 DNA is TGTGCCAGCAGCACTGGGACAGGGAGAGGCTACACCTTC. It is translated as CASSTGTGRGYTF. The chain links TRBV2 to TRBJ1-2; 9 bases are shared with TRBD1. The CDR3 has 13 residues. V lost 6 bases to trimming and J lost 8 bases; unmatched junction nucleotides: 7. The V gene's germline CDR1 is SNHLY and CDR2 FYNNEI.

The V and J genes are TRBV19 and TRBJ1-2; the D gene is possibly TRBD1 (6 bases). This CDR3 spans 13 amino acids. Germline V gene sequence: CDR1 LNHDA, CDR2 SQIVND (reference sequence). V was cut by 6 bases and J by 4 bases, with 12 bases left in between. The CDR3 protein is CASSTGTPYGYTF. The CDR3 DNA reads as TGTGCCAGTAGCACAGGGACCCCCTATGGCTACACCTTC.

The rearrangement uses TRBV6-5 and TRBJ2-3; 7 positions agree with TRBD2. Trimming took 4 bases from V and 4 from J; bases not matched to a gene: 11. The germline gives CDR1 MNHEY, CDR2 SVGAGI. The CDR3 extends over 16 amino acids. The CDR3 nucleotides are TGTGCCAGCAGTTTTGCCTCTCTGCGGGGGTCAGATACGCAGTATTTT. Protein product: CASSFASLRGSDTQYF.

The chain uses TRBV25-1 and TRBJ2-1; 9 bases are shared with TRBD2. V trimming: 10 bases; J trimming: 6 bases; junction bases outside the gene matches: 10. There are 14 residues in the CDR3. CDR1 and CDR2 from the germline V gene are MGHDK and SYGVNS. The CDR3 nucleotides read TGTGCCACCCAAGCGGGAGGAGGAAGCAATGAGCAGTTCTTC. This translates into CATQAGGGSNEQFF.

In its sample, this clone was seen a few times. The V gene is TRBV29-1, the J gene TRBJ1-3, with D perhaps TRBD1 (5 bases). There are 15 residues in the CDR3. Trimming removed 4 bases from V and 1 base from J, with 14 bases in between. Germline values: CDR1 SQVTM, CDR2 ANQGSEA. The CDR3 spells CSVGRGGRSGNTIYF. The CDR3 region has the DNA TGCAGCGTTGGGAGGGGTGGTCGTTCTGGAAACACCATATATTTT.

This sequence joins TRBV10-3 and TRBJ2-5; 14 bases are shared with TRBD2. V dropped 4 bases and J dropped 5; count of bases not matched to a gene: 3. This CDR3 is built from 15 residues. Germline loops: CDR1 ENHRY, CDR2 SYGVKD. CDR3 nucleotides: TGTGCCATCAGTGTAGGACTAGCGGGAGGTGAGACCCAGTACTTC. This sequence encodes CAISVGLAGGETQYF.

In this sample, this clone turned up once. The J gene is TRBJ1-4, the V gene TRBV19, with 7 bases that match TRBD1. CDR3 length equals 15 residues. CDR1 is LNHDA, CDR2 SQIVND, per germline (reference sequence). V lost 6 bases and J lost 4; bases outside the gene matches: 8. CDR3 loop: CASRLGTANNEKLFF. CDR3 coding DNA: TGTGCCAGTAGGCTCGGGACAGCCAATAATGAAAAACTGTTTTTT.

The V and J genes are TRBV20-1 and TRBJ1-2; D is unclear. The V and J ends lost 8 bases and 1 base respectively, with 8 bases between them. Germline values: CDR1 DFQATT, CDR2 SNEGSKA (reference sequence). This CDR3 has 11 residues. CDR3 residues: CSTRGNYGYTF. CDR3 DNA: TGCAGTACTCGGGGTAACTATGGCTACACCTTC.